This T cell receptor beta chain was identified during a study of cytomegalovirus exposure and HLA in healthy donors. Trimming shortened V by 2 bases and J by 3 bases, and 16 bases separated the two germline ends. The V gene's germline CDR1 is MGHDK and CDR2 SYGVNS. CDR3 length equals 16 residues. Measured with immunoSEQ multiplex PCR; TCRdb has only the in-frame clones, and not every one. The data contain more than 90,000 clones, approximately 89% of them singletons. The sequenced material came from PBMCs. This rearrangement joins TRBV25-1 to TRBJ1-1, with a tentative D call TRBD1 (5 bases). This TCR was recovered from a man aged 18 to 29 in good health and CMV-seronegative. The CDR3 spells CASSEGGTGADTEAFF. In DNA form, the CDR3 reads TGTGCCAGCAGTGAAGGGGGGACCGGGGCTGACACTGAAGCTTTCTTT.